This T cell receptor beta chain was identified in a study of blood T cells in healthy people across ages. The use of a sample-barcoded 5' primer and a J-beta primer mix characterized a second PCR of roughly 6 to 12 cycles. Each CDR3 protein gets one entry after TCRdb re-called the 5' RACE reads with MiXCR. The profile shows roughly 830,000 distinct CDR3 sequences, 62% of them singletons. This clonotype was found once. CDR1 is SGHKS, CDR2 YYEKEE, per germline (reference sequence). The trim removed 7 bases at V and 5 bases at J, leaving 6 bases unmatched. The CDR3 is 14 amino acids. The specimen was blood. The TCR originated in a man aged 25-45 years in good health. V usage is TRBV5-5 and J usage is TRBJ1-6; 7 nucleotides align to TRBD1. The CDR3 spells CASGMGQNNSPLHF. The CDR3 DNA reads TGTGCCAGCGGGATGGGACAGAATAATTCACCCCTCCACTTT.